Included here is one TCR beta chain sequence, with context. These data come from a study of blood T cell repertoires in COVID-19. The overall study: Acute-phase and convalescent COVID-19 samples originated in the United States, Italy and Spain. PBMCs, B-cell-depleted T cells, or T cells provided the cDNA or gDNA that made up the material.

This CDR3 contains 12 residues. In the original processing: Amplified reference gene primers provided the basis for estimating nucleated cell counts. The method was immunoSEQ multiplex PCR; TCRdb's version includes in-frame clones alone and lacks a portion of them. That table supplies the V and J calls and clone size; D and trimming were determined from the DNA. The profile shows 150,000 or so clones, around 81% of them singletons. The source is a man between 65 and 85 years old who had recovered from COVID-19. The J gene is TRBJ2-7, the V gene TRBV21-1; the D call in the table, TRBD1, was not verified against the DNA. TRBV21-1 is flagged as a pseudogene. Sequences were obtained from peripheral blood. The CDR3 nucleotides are TGTGCCAGCAATTCACAGGGCTACGAGCAGTACTTC. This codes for CASNSQGYEQYF.